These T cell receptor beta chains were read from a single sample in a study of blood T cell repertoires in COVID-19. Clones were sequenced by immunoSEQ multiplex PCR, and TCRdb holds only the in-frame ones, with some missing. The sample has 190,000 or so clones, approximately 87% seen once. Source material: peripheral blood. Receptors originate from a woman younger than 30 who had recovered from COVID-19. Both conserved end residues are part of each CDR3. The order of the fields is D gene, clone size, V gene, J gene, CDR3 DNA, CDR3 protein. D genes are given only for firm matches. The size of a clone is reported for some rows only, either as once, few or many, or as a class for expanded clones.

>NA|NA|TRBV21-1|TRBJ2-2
TGTGCCGGGACAGGGGGCACCGGGGAGCTGTTTTTT
CAGTGGTGELFF
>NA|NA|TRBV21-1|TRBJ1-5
TGTGCCAGCCTTAAAAGGGAGCAGCCCCAGCATTTT
CASLKREQPQHF
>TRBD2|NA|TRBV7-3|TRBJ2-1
TGTGCCAGCAGCTTATTAGCGGGGGGCCAGGATGAGCAGTTCTTC
CASSLLAGGQDEQFF
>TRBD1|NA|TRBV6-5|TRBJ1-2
TGTGCCAGTAATTCCTATGGACAGGACTATGGCTACACCTTC
CASNSYGQDYGYTF
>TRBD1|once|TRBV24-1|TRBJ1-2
TGTGCCACCAGTGTCGGGACAGGGAGGGACTATGGCTACACCTTC
CATSVGTGRDYGYTF
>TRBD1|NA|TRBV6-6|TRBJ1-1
TGTGCCAGCAGCCCACAGGGGGGATTCACTGAAGCTTTCTTT
CASSPQGGFTEAFF
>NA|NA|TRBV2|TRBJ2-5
TGTGCCAGCAGTGCTGAAGAGACCCAGTACTTC
CASSAEETQYF
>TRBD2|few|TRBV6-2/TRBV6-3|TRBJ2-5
TGTGCCAGCAGTTATAGCGGGGCAGAGACCCAGTACTTC
CASSYSGAETQYF
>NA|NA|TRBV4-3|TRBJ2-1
TGCGCCAGCAGCCAAGGACTTGTCTCCTACAATGAGCAGTTCTTC
CASSQGLVSYNEQFF
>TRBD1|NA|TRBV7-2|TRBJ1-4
TGTGCCAGCAGTCCGGACAGGGTTGGTGAAAAACTGTTTTTT
CASSPDRVGEKLFF
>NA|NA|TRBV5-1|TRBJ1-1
TGCGCCAGCAGCGGCGGAGAGATGAACACTGAAGCTTTCTTT
CASSGGEMNTEAFF
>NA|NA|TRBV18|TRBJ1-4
TGTGCCAGCTCACCAGACAGCCAACGGGAAAAACTGTTTTTT
CASSPDSQREKLFF
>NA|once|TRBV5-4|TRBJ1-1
TGTGCCAGCAGCCCTGGGGTGCAGGGTCAAGCTTTCTTT
CASSPGVQGQAFF
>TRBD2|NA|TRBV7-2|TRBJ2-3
TGTGCCAGCAGCCCGATAGCGGGGTCCGAAGATACGCAGTATTTT
CASSPIAGSEDTQYF
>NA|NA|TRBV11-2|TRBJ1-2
TGTGCCAGCAGCTCTCCGCGGGGGCGAGGCATCGGAGGCTACACCTTC
CASSSPRGRGIGGYTF
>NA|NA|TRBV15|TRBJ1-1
TGTGCCACCAGCAGAGGCAGGGAACCTGAAGCTTTCTTT
CATSRGREPEAFF
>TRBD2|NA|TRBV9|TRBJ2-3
TGTGCCAGCAGCGTAGGGACTAGCGGGACAGATACGCAGTATTTT
CASSVGTSGTDTQYF
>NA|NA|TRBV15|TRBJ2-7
TGTGCCACCAGCAGAGAATTCGTTTACGAGCAGTACTTC
CATSREFVYEQYF
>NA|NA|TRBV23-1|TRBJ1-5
TGCGCCAGCGTACGACAGCGCAATCAGCCCCAGCATTTT
CASVRQRNQPQHF
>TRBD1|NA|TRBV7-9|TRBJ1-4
TGTGCCAGCAGCTCCCACCTTGACAGGGTAAATGAAAAACTGTTTTTT
CASSSHLDRVNEKLFF
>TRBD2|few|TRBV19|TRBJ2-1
TGTGCCAGTAGTATCTCAATACCCGGAGGTAGCGGGAGGGGGAATGAGCAGTTCTTC
CASSISIPGGSGRGNEQFF
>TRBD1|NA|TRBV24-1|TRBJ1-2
TGTGCCACCAGTGATCCGGGACAGGAAGTGAATGGCTACACCTTC
CATSDPGQEVNGYTF
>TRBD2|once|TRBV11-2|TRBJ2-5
TGTGCCAGCGGGTCCCGGCTAGCGGATGTCAAAGAGACCCAGTACTTC
CASGSRLADVKETQYF
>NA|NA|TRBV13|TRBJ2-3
TGTGCCAGCAGCTTACAGGTTGATACGCAGTATTTT
CASSLQVDTQYF
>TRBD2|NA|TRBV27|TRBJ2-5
TGTGCCAGCAGTCCCGGAGCGGGAGCGGGAGAGACCCAGTACTTC
CASSPGAGAGETQYF
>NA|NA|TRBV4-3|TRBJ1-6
TGCGCCAGCAGCCAAGATAGAGGAACCGTGTCACCCCTCCACTTT
CASSQDRGTVSPLHF
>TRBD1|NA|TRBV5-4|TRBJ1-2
TGTGCCAGCAGCTTGGAGGGACAGAGCTACACCTTC
CASSLEGQSYTF
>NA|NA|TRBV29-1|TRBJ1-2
TGCAGCGTTTACGTCAACTTAGGGGGATCTGATGGCTACACCTTC
CSVYVNLGGSDGYTF
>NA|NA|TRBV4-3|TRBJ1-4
TGCGCCAGCAGCCAAGATGGGGGACACGCAACTAATGAAAAACTGTTTTTT
CASSQDGGHATNEKLFF
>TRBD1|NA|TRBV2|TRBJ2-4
TGTGCCAGCAGTCCATGGGGACAGGTCGTTTTAGCCAAAAACATTCAGTACTTC
CASSPWGQVVLAKNIQYF
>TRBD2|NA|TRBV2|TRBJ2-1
TGTGCCAGCAGTTTTGGCGGGGGGCGAAACAATGAGCAGTTCTTC
CASSFGGGRNNEQFF
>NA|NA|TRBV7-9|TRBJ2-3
TGTGCCAGCAGCTTCGGCAGGGTCCCCACAGATACGCAGTATTTT
CASSFGRVPTDTQYF
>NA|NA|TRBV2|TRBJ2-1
TGTGCCAGCAGGGCCGGGACTGTTTCCTACAATGAGCAGTTCTTC
CASRAGTVSYNEQFF
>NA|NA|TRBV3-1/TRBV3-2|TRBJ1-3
TGTGCCAGCAGTGGGACTCAGGGTGGAAACACCATATATTTT
CASSGTQGGNTIYF
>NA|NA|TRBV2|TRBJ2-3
TGTGCCAGCAGTGACCGGGGACAAAGCCTTACTACGCAGTATTTT
CASSDRGQSLTTQYF
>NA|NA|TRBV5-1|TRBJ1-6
TGCGCCAGCAGTCCCGGGAGAGTCGGTTCACCCCTCCACTTT
CASSPGRVGSPLHF
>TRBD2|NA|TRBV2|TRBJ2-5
TGTGCCAGCAGTGGCCCGGGACTAGGAGAAGAGACCCAGTACTTC
CASSGPGLGEETQYF
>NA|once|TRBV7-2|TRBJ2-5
TGTGCCAGCAGCTTAGGGGGGGGGCCAGGGACCCAGTACTTC
CASSLGGGPGTQYF
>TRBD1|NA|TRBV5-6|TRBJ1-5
TGTGCCAGCAGCTTGGGTCAGGGGGCCAATCAGCCCCAGCATTTT
CASSLGQGANQPQHF
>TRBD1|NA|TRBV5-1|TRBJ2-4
TGCGCCAGCAGCTGGCTAGGACAGGGGTGGGAAAACATTCAGTACTTC
CASSWLGQGWENIQYF